The clone carrying this T cell receptor (beta chain) was found once. Antigen unknown. 60 Vbeta and 13 Jbeta primers were used in PCR. Produced via immunoSEQ multiplex PCR; TCRdb's table is partial and in-frame only. This table has 110,000 to 150,000 clones, around four fifths appearing once. This record comes from a study of cytomegalovirus exposure and HLA in healthy donors. The study's findings and limits: Analysis performed later showed TCR beta chains linked to HLA being more clonally expanded than equally common others. Likely technical artifact: a cluster of highly shared sequence variants.

The sequenced sample was PBMCs. The clonotype originates from a boy aged 2 to 9 in good health and CMV-seronegative.

The CDR3 DNA reads TGTGCCAGCAGCCGCGCCGGACAGGGGTCGTACACTGAAGCTTTCTTT. Protein: CASSRAGQGSYTEAFF. The genes are TRBV11-1 and TRBJ1-1, with 9 positions matching TRBD1. The CDR3 is 16 amino acids. Germline loops: CDR1 SGHAT, CDR2 FQDESV (reference sequence). V lost 5 bases to trimming and J lost 3 bases; unmatched junction nucleotides: 10. Supplemented by reference TRBV11-1 and TRBJ1-1, the full variable domain reads EAEVAQSPRYKITEKSQAVAFWCDPISGHATLYWYRQILGQGPELLVQFQDESVVDDSQLPKDRFSAERLKGVDSTLKIQPAELGDSAMYLCASSRAGQGSYTEAFFGQGTRLTVV.